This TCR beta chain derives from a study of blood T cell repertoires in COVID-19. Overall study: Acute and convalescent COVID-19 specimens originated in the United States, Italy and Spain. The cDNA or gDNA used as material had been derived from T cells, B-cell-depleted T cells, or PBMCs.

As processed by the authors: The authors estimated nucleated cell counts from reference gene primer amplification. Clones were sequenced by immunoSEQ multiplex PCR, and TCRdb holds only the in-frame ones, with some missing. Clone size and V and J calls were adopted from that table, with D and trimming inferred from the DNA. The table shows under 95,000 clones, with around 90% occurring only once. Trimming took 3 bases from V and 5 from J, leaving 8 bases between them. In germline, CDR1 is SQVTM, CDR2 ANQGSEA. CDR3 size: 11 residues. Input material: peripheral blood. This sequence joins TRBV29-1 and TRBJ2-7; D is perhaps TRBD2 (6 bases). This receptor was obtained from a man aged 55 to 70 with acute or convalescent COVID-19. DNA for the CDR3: TGCAGCGTTGAGCGGGGACACGAGCAGTACTTC. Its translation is CSVERGHEQYF.